The 26 T cell receptor beta chains in this list originate from one sample, sequenced in a study of neurological immune-mediated disorders. Using its own MiXCR run on the 5' RACE reads, TCRdb lists one record per CDR3 protein. The sample contains some 25,000 distinct CDR3 sequences, 6.5% to 8.5% of which appear only once. What was sequenced was PBMCs. The source of these receptors is a middle-aged woman in good health.

Ten or more counts support this clonotype. The gene calls are TRBV20-1 and TRBJ1-1; D is undetermined. Between the trimmed V and J ends, which lost 3 bases and 7 bases, there was a span of 18 bases. The CDR3 spans 14 residues. Germline V gene sequence: CDR1 DFQATT, CDR2 SNEGSKA (reference sequence). CDR3 nucleotides: TGCAGTGCTAGGTTTTTAGGAGGGAGGTTTGAAGCTTTCTTT. It is translated as CSARFLGGRFEAFF.

The chain recombines TRBV29-1 with TRBJ2-1; TRBD2 agrees at 7 bases. This CDR3 is built from 13 residues. CDR1 and CDR2 (germline): SQVTM, ANQGSEA. The ends lost 6 bases at V and 6 bases at J; junction bases unmatched: 8. CDR3 in DNA: TGCAGCGTGGCCGGGACTATCCCCAATGAGCAGTTCTTC. It translates to CSVAGTIPNEQFF.

Judged by abundance, this clonotype is medium-sized. The chain links TRBV20-1 to TRBJ2-3; 14 nucleotides match TRBD2. Germline V gene lookup returns CDR1 DFQATT and CDR2 SNEGSKA (reference sequence). J was trimmed by 4 bases and V by 4 bases; bases with no gene match: 7. CDR3 length: 16 amino acids. As DNA, the CDR3 is TGCAGTGCTACGGGACTAGCGGGAGTAGTTGCAGATACGCAGTATTTT. Amino acid sequence: CSATGLAGVVADTQYF.

This clonotype was recorded many times. V gene TRBV27 combines with J gene TRBJ1-2, with D unclear. V was shortened by 5 bases and J by 5 bases, with 9 bases between the two germline ends. The CDR3 runs to 12 residues. The germline V gene has CDR1 MNHEY and CDR2 SMNVEV (reference sequence). The CDR3 loop is CASSRRGYGYTF. CDR3 nucleotide sequence: TGTGCCAGCAGTCGCCGAGGGTATGGCTACACCTTC.

The rearrangement links TRBV20-1 to TRBJ2-7; maybe TRBD1 (5 bases). CDR1 is DFQATT, CDR2 SNEGSKA, per germline (reference sequence). Trimming cost V 0 bases and J 2 bases, with 11 bases left between them. CDR3 length equals 14 residues. This chain's CDR3 is CSAREGQGTYEQYF. DNA for the CDR3: TGCAGTGCTAGAGAAGGCCAGGGTACCTACGAGCAGTACTTC.

Ten or more counts support this clonotype. This rearrangement joins TRBV5-1 to TRBJ1-2; D not resolved. This CDR3 comprises 11 residues. Germline V gene sequence: CDR1 SGHRS, CDR2 YFSETQ. Trimming pared 7 bases from V and 3 bases from J, leaving 7 bases between. Here the CDR3 DNA reads TGCGCCAGCTCCCCGGACTATGGCTACACCTTC. Its translation: CASSPDYGYTF.

The V call is TRBV20-1, the J call TRBJ1-4; D might be TRBD1 (5 bases). Trimming took 1 base from V and 7 from J, leaving 13 bases between them. The CDR3 extends over 14 amino acids. CDR1 is DFQATT, CDR2 SNEGSKA, per germline (reference sequence). CDR3 coding DNA: TGCAGTGCTAGAGCCGGGACGGGGTCTGAAAAACTGTTTTTT. It is translated as CSARAGTGSEKLFF.

There are many counts of this clonotype. This sequence joins TRBV29-1 and TRBJ2-7; perhaps TRBD1 as D (6 bases). The V gene lost 7 bases and the J gene lost 3 bases, with 13 bases spanning the gap. The CDR3 sequence is 12 residues long. Germline CDR1 is SQVTM and CDR2 is ANQGSEA. The CDR3 spells CSGTDSGYEQYF. Here the CDR3 DNA reads TGCAGCGGTACGGACAGTGGCTACGAGCAGTACTTC.

This clonotype was seen repeatedly, ten times or more. J is TRBJ2-7 and V is TRBV12-3 or TRBV12-4; 8 bases are a match to TRBD1. V lost 4 bases, J lost 5 bases, and 7 bases stayed unmatched. The CDR3 runs 14 residues. The CDR3 nucleotides read TGTGCCAGCAGTTCAGGGGGCATCGGTGACGAGCAGTACTTC. Translating it yields CASSSGGIGDEQYF.

At least ten counts were recorded for this clonotype. This chain joins TRBV4-1 and TRBJ2-1, with D perhaps TRBD2 (5 bases). Germline CDR1 reads MGHRA; CDR2 reads YSYEKL. Deletions cut 1 base from V and 0 bases from J, with 7 bases between. This CDR3 is built from 15 residues. The CDR3 protein is CASSQGRDSYNEQFF. The CDR3 bases are TGCGCCAGCAGCCAAGGACGGGACTCCTACAATGAGCAGTTCTTC.

This clonotype is deemed medium-sized (0.01 to 0.1%). The chain carries TRBV5-6 and TRBJ2-3; D uncertain. The CDR3 has 16 residues. In germline, CDR1 is SGHDT, CDR2 YYEEEE. V lost 7 bases, J lost 4 bases, and 22 bases lay in between. CDR3: CASLGMFRMSADTQYF. CDR3 DNA: TGTGCCAGCCTGGGGATGTTTAGGATGAGTGCAGATACGCAGTATTTT.

This clonotype came up many times. The gene calls are TRBV28 and TRBJ1-4; TRBD1 matches 10 bases. The V segment lost 5 bases and the J segment 6 bases; nucleotides outside the gene matches: 3. This CDR3 has 14 residues. Germline V gene lookup returns CDR1 MDHEN and CDR2 SYDVKM. The CDR3 nucleotides read TGTGCCAGCAGTGTGACAGGGGGCGATGAAAAACTGTTTTTT. Residues: CASSVTGGDEKLFF.

There are many counts of this clonotype. The rearrangement joins TRBV9 to TRBJ2-1; the D gene is possibly TRBD2 (8 bases). Germline assignment: CDR1 SGDLS and CDR2 YYNGEE. The ends were cut back, 6 bases at V and 4 bases at J, with 14 bases in the middle. The CDR3 spans 14 residues. The CDR3 DNA reads TGTGCCAGCAACCGGGGGGGACAGTACAATGAGCAGTTCTTC. Amino acids: CASNRGGQYNEQFF.

This clonotype was seen ten or more times. The chain is built from TRBV5-1 and TRBJ2-1; D may be TRBD2 (6 bases). V lost 4 bases and J 5 bases, leaving 25 bases between the germline ends. CDR3 length: 18 amino acids. CDR1 SGHRS and CDR2 YFSETQ come from the germline V gene. This CDR3 reads CASSHVVSGPGANNEQFF. DNA for the CDR3: TGCGCCAGCAGCCATGTCGTCTCAGGTCCGGGAGCCAACAATGAGCAGTTCTTC.

This clonotype appeared many times. The limits of the CDR3 on the DNA are not certain, so only TCRdb's listed CDR3 is given. The genes are TRBV27 and TRBJ2-7; the D segment call TRBD1 is taken from the table without a DNA check. The CDR3 length is 16 residues, termini included. The germline CDR1 and CDR2 sequences are MNHEY and SMNVEV (reference sequence). The CDR3 here is CASSTSTGTSPPHEYF.

Many counts were recorded for this clonotype. The chain combines TRBV10-1 with TRBJ2-2; the D is unclear. This CDR3 region has 15 residues. Trimming left V 3 bases short and J 6 bases short, with 14 bases between. Germline V CDR1 and CDR2: WNHNN, SYGVQD (reference sequence). Written as DNA, the CDR3 is TGCGCCAGCAGTGATTGGGCTAGTGAAGCCGGGGAGCTGTTTTTT. Its protein is CASSDWASEAGELFF.

This clonotype has a count of ten or more. The J gene is TRBJ2-7, the V gene TRBV12-3 or TRBV12-4, with D possibly being TRBD1 or TRBD2 (5 bases each). With 6 bases removed from V and 5 bases from J, the gap between germline ends came to 20 bases. The CDR3 loop spans 15 amino acids. CDR3 nucleotides: TGTGCCAGCAGCCGATTCAGGGACCTTGGAAACGAGCAGTACTTC. Translating gives CASSRFRDLGNEQYF.

CDR3 protein: CASRRTGSSYNSPLHF. The CDR3 nucleotides read TGTGCCAGCAGAAGGACAGGTAGCTCCTATAATTCACCCCTCCACTTT. The chain carries TRBV12-3 or TRBV12-4 and TRBJ1-6, with 7 bases identical to TRBD1. V lost 6 bases to trimming and J lost 0 bases; unmatched junction nucleotides: 5. The CDR3 length is 16 residues.

Ten or more counts support this clonotype. The J gene is TRBJ2-5, the V gene TRBV3-1; possible D gene TRBD2, 6 bases. Germline V gene data show CDR1 as LGHDT and CDR2 as YNNKEL (reference sequence). CDR3 length: 13 residues. The V end lost 4 bases, the J end lost 4 bases, and 10 bases lay between the germline ends. The CDR3 region has the DNA TGTGCCAGCAGCCTCGGGGGTGGAGAGACCCAGTACTTC. Protein product: CASSLGGGETQYF.

The sample holds many counts of this clonotype. The chain combines TRBV9 with TRBJ1-4; D is possibly TRBD1 (5 bases). This CDR3 has 15 amino acids. V was trimmed by 2 bases and J by 4 bases, leaving 12 bases between them. In germline, CDR1 is SGDLS, CDR2 YYNGEE. CDR3 residues: CASSVGQGVNEKLFF. CDR3 DNA: TGTGCCAGCAGCGTCGGCCAGGGAGTTAATGAAAAACTGTTTTTT.

This clonotype was counted many times. The chain combines TRBV27 with TRBJ1-1; D remains unclear. Trimming left V 4 bases short and J 4 bases short, with 16 bases between. CDR1 and CDR2 (germline): MNHEY, SMNVEV (reference sequence). This CDR3 is built from 15 residues. The CDR3 DNA follows: TGTGCCAGCAGTTCTCTACGGGGTAGCCTCACTGAAGCTTTCTTT. Its translation: CASSSLRGSLTEAFF.

This clonotype came up many times. This chain uses TRBV27 with TRBJ2-1; TRBD1 matches 11 bases. The germline V gene encodes CDR1 MNHEY and CDR2 SMNVEV (reference sequence). The CDR3 consists of 14 residues. Trimming at V came to 7 bases and at J to 9 bases, leaving 8 bases not matched to a gene. CDR3 residues: CASKGQGGNSEQFF. The CDR3 DNA is TGTGCCAGCAAGGGACAGGGGGGTAATAGTGAGCAGTTCTTC.

Many counts were recorded for this clonotype. The chain links TRBV6-1 to TRBJ1-5; 7 bases align to TRBD1. J lost 4 bases, V lost 5 bases, and 8 bases had no gene match. The CDR3 contains 15 residues. CDR1 and CDR2 (germline): MNHNS, SASEGT. The CDR3 sequence is CASSQDRVRNQPQHF. CDR3 DNA: TGTGCCAGCAGTCAAGACAGGGTGAGGAATCAGCCCCAGCATTTT.

This clonotype was seen at least ten times. The chain couples TRBV7-2 to TRBJ2-3, with 9 nucleotides matching TRBD2. The V gene end was trimmed by 1 base and the J gene end by 7 bases; junction bases not matched to a gene: 12. Germline CDR1 SGHTA, CDR2 FQGNSA. The CDR3 is 17 amino acids. The CDR3 reads CASSLEGLAGGGNTQYF. DNA of the CDR3: TGTGCCAGCAGCTTAGAGGGCCTGGCGGGAGGGGGGAATACGCAGTATTTT.

The sample holds many counts of this clonotype. The V gene is TRBV5-1, the J gene TRBJ2-7, with 9 bases aligning to TRBD1. V lost 4 bases, J lost 6 bases, and 17 bases stayed unmatched. The CDR3 runs 17 residues. CDR1 is SGHRS and CDR2 is YFSETQ in the germline V gene. CDR3 loop: CASSPFRDRDNLREQYF. The CDR3 nucleotides read TGCGCCAGCAGCCCCTTCCGGGACAGGGATAATCTGCGCGAGCAGTACTTC.

This clonotype was counted at least ten times. V gene TRBV5-1 combines with J gene TRBJ2-2; D gene uncertain. Germline CDR1 is SGHRS and CDR2 is YFSETQ. This CDR3 is 14 amino acids long. V shed 7 bases and J shed 0 bases, with 10 bases lying between them. CDR3 nucleotides: TGCGCCAGCTATTTACTCCCGAACACCGGGGAGCTGTTTTTT. Protein: CASYLLPNTGELFF.